A selection of T cell receptor beta chains follows, all from one sample in a study of OX40 agonist ivuxolimab in advanced cancers. Sequencing used immunoSEQ multiplex PCR; TCRdb keeps in-frame clones, though not all of them. The sample has about 81,000 clones; around 80% are singletons. The starting material was CD4+ or CD8+ T cells sorted from blood, obtained in a trial of the OX40 agonist ivuxolimab. These receptors originate from an adult with an advanced solid tumor such as melanoma, head and neck, liver or kidney cancer. The CDR3 runs from the conserved cysteine through the conserved F or W. The D gene is left open where the match is weak. Part of the rows lack a size; the others show once, few, many or a class for expanded clones.

v_call	j_call	clone_size	d_call	cdr3_aa	cdr3_nt
TRBV5-4	TRBJ2-1	.	TRBD2	CASSLAWTSGYNEQFF	TGTGCCAGCAGCTTGGCCTGGACTAGCGGCTACAATGAGCAGTTCTTC
TRBV28	TRBJ2-1	.	TRBD2	CASSPGLAGLWEQFF	TGTGCCAGCAGCCCGGGACTAGCGGGATTGTGGGAGCAGTTCTTC
TRBV7-8	TRBJ1-5	.	.	CASSDGDQPQHF	TGTGCCAGCAGCGATGGGGATCAGCCCCAGCATTTT
TRBV6-4	TRBJ2-3	.	TRBD2	CASSPWTSGSMDTQYF	TGTGCCAGCAGTCCGTGGACTAGCGGGAGTATGGATACGCAGTATTTT
TRBV6-1	TRBJ1-4	.	.	CASRRQTDEKLFF	TGTGCCAGCAGGAGACAGACGGATGAAAAACTGTTTTTT
TRBV6-4	TRBJ2-3	.	.	CASSVDTTDTQYF	TGTGCCAGCAGTGTTGACACCACAGATACGCAGTATTTT
TRBV6-1	TRBJ2-1	.	TRBD2	CASTLAGSGPSQFF	TGTGCCAGCACTTTAGCGGGGAGCGGTCCATCGCAGTTCTTC
TRBV4-2	TRBJ2-5	.	TRBD2	CASSQDLRGGLVLETQYF	TGTGCCAGCAGCCAAGATTTACGGGGGGGCCTTGTACTAGAGACCCAGTACTTC
TRBV18	TRBJ2-7	.	TRBD2	CASSPPPSGAYEQYF	TGTGCCAGCTCACCACCCCCTAGCGGGGCCTACGAGCAGTACTTC
TRBV28	TRBJ1-2	.	.	CASSSQADNYGYTF	TGTGCCAGCAGTTCCCAGGCGGATAACTATGGCTACACCTTC
TRBV9	TRBJ2-1	.	.	CASNLGGSSYNEQFF	TGTGCCAGCAACCTCGGCGGCAGCTCCTACAATGAGCAGTTCTTC
TRBV2	TRBJ1-5	.	.	CASSTVNSNQPQHF	TGTGCCAGCAGTACGGTCAATAGCAATCAGCCCCAGCATTTT
TRBV18	TRBJ2-3	.	.	CASSPGPGVGGTDTQYF	TGTGCCAGCTCACCAGGTCCGGGGGTGGGAGGCACAGATACGCAGTATTTT
TRBV29-1	TRBJ2-2	.	.	CSVGGGWTGELFF	TGCAGCGTTGGAGGGGGATGGACCGGGGAGCTGTTTTTT
TRBV28	TRBJ1-2	once	.	CASSLRGENYGYTF	TGTGCCAGCAGTTTAAGGGGGGAGAACTATGGCTACACCTTC
TRBV6-1	TRBJ1-1	.	TRBD1	CASRGQGRGTEAFF	TGTGCCAGCAGGGGACAGGGGAGAGGCACTGAAGCTTTCTTT
TRBV6-1	TRBJ2-5	.	TRBD2	CASSEPREGRQETQYF	TGTGCCAGCAGTGAACCGAGGGAGGGTCGACAAGAGACCCAGTACTTC
TRBV19	TRBJ2-6	.	.	CASLRSTSTIISGANVLTF	TGTGCCAGTCTCAGAAGTACTAGCACCATTATCTCTGGGGCCAACGTCCTGACTTTC
TRBV30	TRBJ1-5	.	.	CAWSPGSNQPQHF	TGTGCCTGGAGTCCCGGGAGCAATCAGCCCCAGCATTTT
TRBV7-6	TRBJ2-7	.	.	CASSLRQGEVYEQYF	TGTGCCAGCAGCTTAAGGCAGGGAGAAGTCTACGAGCAGTACTTC
TRBV19	TRBJ2-3	.	TRBD2	CASSSRGGPDTQYF	TGTGCCAGTAGTTCGCGGGGGGGCCCAGATACGCAGTATTTT
TRBV19	TRBJ1-5	.	TRBD1	CASSIRYSGTGRNQPQHF	TGTGCCAGTAGTATACGTTACTCCGGGACAGGGCGCAATCAGCCCCAGCATTTT
TRBV7-9	TRBJ2-3	.	.	CASSLDGRDTQYF	TGTGCCAGCAGCTTAGATGGCAGAGATACGCAGTATTTT
TRBV7-3	TRBJ2-5	few	TRBD2	CASSLREGETQYF	TGTGCCAGCAGCTTAAGGGAGGGGGAGACCCAGTACTTC
TRBV4-2	TRBJ2-1	.	TRBD2	CASSQAGGATEQFF	TGTGCCAGCAGCCAAGCGGGGGGAGCGACTGAGCAGTTCTTC
TRBV4-2	TRBJ1-5	.	.	CASSQVGSDQPQHF	TGTGCCAGCAGCCAAGTGGGTAGTGATCAGCCCCAGCATTTT